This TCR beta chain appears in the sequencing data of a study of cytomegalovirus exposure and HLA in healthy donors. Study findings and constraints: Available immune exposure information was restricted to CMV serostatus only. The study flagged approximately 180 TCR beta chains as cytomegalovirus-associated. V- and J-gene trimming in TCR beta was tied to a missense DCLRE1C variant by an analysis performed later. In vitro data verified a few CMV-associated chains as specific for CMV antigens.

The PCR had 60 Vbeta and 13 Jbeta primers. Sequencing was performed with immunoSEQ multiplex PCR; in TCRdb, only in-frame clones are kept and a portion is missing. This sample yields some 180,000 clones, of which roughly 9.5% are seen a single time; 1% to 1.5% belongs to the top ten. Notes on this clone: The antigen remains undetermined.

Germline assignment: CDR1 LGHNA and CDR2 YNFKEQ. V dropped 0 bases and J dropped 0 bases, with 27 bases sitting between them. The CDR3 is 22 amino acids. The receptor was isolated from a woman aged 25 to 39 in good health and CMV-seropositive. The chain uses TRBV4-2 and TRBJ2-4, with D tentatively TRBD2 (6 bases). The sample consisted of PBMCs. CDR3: CASSQDSQLAPGGSLAKNIQYF. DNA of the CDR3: TGTGCCAGCAGCCAAGATAGTCAACTAGCCCCGGGCGGTTCCCTAGCCAAAAACATTCAGTACTTC.